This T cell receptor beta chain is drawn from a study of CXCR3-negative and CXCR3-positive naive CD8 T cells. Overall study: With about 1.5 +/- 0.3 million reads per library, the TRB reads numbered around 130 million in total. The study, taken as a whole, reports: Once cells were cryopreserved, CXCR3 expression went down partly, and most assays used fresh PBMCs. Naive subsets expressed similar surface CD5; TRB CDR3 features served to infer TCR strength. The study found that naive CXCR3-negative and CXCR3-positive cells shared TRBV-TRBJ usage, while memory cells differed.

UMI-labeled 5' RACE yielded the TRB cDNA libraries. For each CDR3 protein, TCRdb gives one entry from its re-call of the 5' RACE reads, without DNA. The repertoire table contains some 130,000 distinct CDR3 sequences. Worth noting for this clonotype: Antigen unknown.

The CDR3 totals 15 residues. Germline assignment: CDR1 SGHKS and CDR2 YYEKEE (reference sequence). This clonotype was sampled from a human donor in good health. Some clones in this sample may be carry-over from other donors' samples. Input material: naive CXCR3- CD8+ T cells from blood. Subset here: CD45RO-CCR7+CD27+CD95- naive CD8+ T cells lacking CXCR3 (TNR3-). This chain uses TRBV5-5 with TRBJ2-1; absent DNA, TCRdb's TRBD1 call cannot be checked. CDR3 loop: CASSHFWDDYNEQFF. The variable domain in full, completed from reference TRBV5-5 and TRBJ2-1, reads DAGVTQSPTHLIKTRGQQVTLRCSPISGHKSVSWYQQVLGQGPQFIFQYYEKEERGRGNFPDRFSARQFPNYSSELNVNALLLGDSALYLCASSHFWDDYNEQFFGPGTRLTVL.